A single sample gave rise to the 9 T cell receptor beta chains below, sequenced in a study of blood T cell repertoires in COVID-19. Generated by immunoSEQ multiplex PCR, the TCRdb table keeps only in-frame clones and is missing some. The repertoire has about 220,000 clones, around 89% of them found once; the top ten carry 3% to 4%. The sequenced sample was PBMCs or T cells enriched from blood (not recorded which). These receptors were collected from a woman younger than 35 in a cohort exposed to, infected with or recovered from COVID-19 (not recorded which).

This clone was seen a single time. V and J are TRBV5-1 and TRBJ2-7, with 9 bases lining up with TRBD1. This CDR3 has 15 amino acids. Germline CDR1 reads SGHRS; CDR2 reads YFSETQ. V was pared by 3 bases and J by 0 bases, with 4 bases of the junction left unmatched. CDR3 DNA: TGCGCCAGCAGCTCTGGACAGGGGAACTCCTACGAGCAGTACTTC. Its protein product is CASSSGQGNSYEQYF.

V is TRBV7-9 and J is TRBJ2-7, with 9 nucleotides matching TRBD1. Germline V gene data show CDR1 as SEHNR and CDR2 as FQNEAQ (reference sequence). Germline trimming cut 3 bases from V and 6 bases from J; bases unmatched to any gene: 6. This CDR3 is built from 14 residues. The CDR3 sequence is CASSFRDRASEQYF. CDR3 in DNA: TGTGCCAGCAGCTTCCGGGACAGGGCCAGCGAGCAGTACTTC.

The genes are TRBV4-1 and TRBJ1-5; D gene ambiguous. Germline lookup yields CDR1 MGHRA and CDR2 YSYEKL. The ends were cut back, 0 bases at V and 3 bases at J, with 24 bases in the middle. The CDR3 has 20 residues. As DNA, the CDR3 is TGCGCCAGCAGCCAAGAGGTCGGAATGGGAGGGAGTGGGAACAATCAGCCCCAGCATTTT. This gives the protein CASSQEVGMGGSGNNQPQHF.

The J gene is TRBJ1-5, the V gene TRBV2, with D perhaps matching TRBD1 (6 bases). Per germline, CDR1 SNHLY and CDR2 FYNNEI. V was trimmed by 5 bases and J by 4 bases, leaving 15 bases between them. This CDR3 spans 15 amino acids. CDR3 DNA: TGTGCCAGCAGTATCCAGGGACAAGGTAATCAGCCCCAGCATTTT. Translated: CASSIQGQGNQPQHF.

The chain has TRBV5-1 and TRBJ1-5; D unclear. The CDR3 runs to 16 residues. The germline V gene has CDR1 SGHRS and CDR2 YFSETQ. V was cut by 3 bases and J by 5 bases, with 18 bases left in between. CDR3 DNA: TGCGCCAGCAGCTGGACCCCGGGGAGAGTCGATCAGCCCCAGCATTTT. Translated, it gives CASSWTPGRVDQPQHF. Looking up the rest from reference TRBV5-1 and TRBJ1-5 gives the full variable domain: KAGVTQTPRYLIKTRGQQVTLSCSPISGHRSVSWYQQTPGQGLQFLFEYFSETQRNKGNFPGRFSGRQFSNSRSEMNVSTLELGDSALYLCASSWTPGRVDQPQHFGDGTRLSIL.

The chain employs TRBV9 and TRBJ2-3; D is possibly TRBD2 (6 bases). Per germline, CDR1 SGDLS and CDR2 YYNGEE. Trimming pared 3 bases from V and 4 bases from J, leaving 15 bases between. CDR3 size: 15 residues. CDR3 bases: TGTGCCAGCAGCGGAAGACTAGAATTCGCAGATACGCAGTATTTT. Protein sequence: CASSGRLEFADTQYF.

This clone was counted a single time. The chain joins TRBV5-1 to TRBJ2-5; D possibly corresponds to TRBD2 (6 bases). V shed 7 bases and J shed 5 bases, with 27 bases lying between them. The CDR3 sequence is 17 residues long. Germline V gives CDR1 SGHRS, CDR2 YFSETQ. DNA of the CDR3: TGCGCCAGCCGCGGGTTCGGGGGAAATTTTATAATTGAGACCCAGTACTTC. Residues: CASRGFGGNFIIETQYF.

The chain carries TRBV27 and TRBJ1-1; 10 nucleotides line up with TRBD1. CDR1 MNHEY and CDR2 SMNVEV come from the germline V gene (reference sequence). The trim removed 5 bases at V and 5 bases at J, leaving 8 bases unmatched. The CDR3 has 15 residues. The CDR3 spells CASSGDRGRSTEAFF. CDR3 nucleotides: TGTGCCAGCAGTGGAGACAGGGGGCGTTCAACTGAAGCTTTCTTT.

CDR3 DNA sequence: TGTGCCAGCAGCTTAGGGGAGGGTCAGCCCCAGCATTTT. Its translation: CASSLGEGQPQHF. The chain couples TRBV13 to TRBJ1-5; D is undetermined. The CDR3 totals 13 residues. V dropped 0 bases and J dropped 6 bases, with 6 bases sitting between them. Germline values: CDR1 PRHDT, CDR2 FYEKMQ (reference sequence).